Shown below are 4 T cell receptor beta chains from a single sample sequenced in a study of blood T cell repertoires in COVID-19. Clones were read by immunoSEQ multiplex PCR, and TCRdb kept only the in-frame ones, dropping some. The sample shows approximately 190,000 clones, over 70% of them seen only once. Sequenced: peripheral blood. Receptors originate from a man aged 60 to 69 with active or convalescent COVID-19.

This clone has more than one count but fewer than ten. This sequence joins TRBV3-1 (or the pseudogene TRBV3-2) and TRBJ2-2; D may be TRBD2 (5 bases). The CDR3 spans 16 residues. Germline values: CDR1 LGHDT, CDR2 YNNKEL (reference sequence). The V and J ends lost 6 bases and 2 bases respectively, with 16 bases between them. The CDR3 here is CASSPRGSGNTGELFF. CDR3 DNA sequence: TGTGCCAGCAGTCCCCGAGGAAGCGGTAACACCGGGGAGCTGTTTTTT.

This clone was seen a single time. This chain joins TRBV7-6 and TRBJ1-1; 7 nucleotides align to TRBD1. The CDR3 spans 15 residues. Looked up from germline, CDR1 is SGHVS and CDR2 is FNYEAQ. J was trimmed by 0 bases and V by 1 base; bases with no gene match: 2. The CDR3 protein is CASSLGQGMNTEAFF. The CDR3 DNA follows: TGTGCCAGCAGCTTAGGACAGGGAATGAACACTGAAGCTTTCTTT. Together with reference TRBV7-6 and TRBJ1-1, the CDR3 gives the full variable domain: GAGVSQSPRYKVTKRGQDVALRCDPISGHVSLYWYRQALGQGPEFLTYFNYEAQQDKSGLPNDRFSAERPEGSISTLTIQRTEQRDSAMYRCASSLGQGMNTEAFFGQGTRLTVV.

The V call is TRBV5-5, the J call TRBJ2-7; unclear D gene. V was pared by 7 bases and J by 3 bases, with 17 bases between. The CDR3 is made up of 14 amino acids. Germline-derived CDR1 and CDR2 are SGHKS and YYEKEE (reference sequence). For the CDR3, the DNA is TGTGCCAGCGCTACCTCCGACGGGTACTACGAGCAGTACTTC. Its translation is CASATSDGYYEQYF. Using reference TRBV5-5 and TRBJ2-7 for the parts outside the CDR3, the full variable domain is DAGVTQSPTHLIKTRGQQVTLRCSPISGHKSVSWYQQVLGQGPQFIFQYYEKEERGRGNFPDRFSARQFPNYSSELNVNALLLGDSALYLCASATSDGYYEQYFGPGTRLTVT.

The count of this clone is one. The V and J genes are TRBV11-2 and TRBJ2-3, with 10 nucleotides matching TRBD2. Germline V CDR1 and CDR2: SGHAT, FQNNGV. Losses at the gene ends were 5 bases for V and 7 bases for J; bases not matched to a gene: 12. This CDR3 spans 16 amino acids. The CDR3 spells CASSPTTAGGPNTQYF. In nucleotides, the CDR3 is TGTGCCAGCAGCCCCACTACAGCGGGAGGGCCAAATACGCAGTATTTT.